This T cell receptor beta chain was identified during a study of CD4+ T cells in melanoma (dated by TCRdb to the early 2020s). With regard to the full study: Neoantigen-specific CD4+ T cells in human melanoma were investigated in the study.

As for this clone: The target of this receptor is not known. The sample holds no much larger clone one base away, and base qualities are not on file.

The library came from the immunoSEQ multiplex PCR assay. TCRdb provides this immuneACCESS table in a form limited to in-frame rearrangements. Some clones are lacking; in checked studies, under half of them reflect an unresolved V gene, and why the rest are absent is not known. Present in this sample are roughly 150,000 clones, around 90% of which were seen just once. The ten largest make up more than 1.5% of the sample. Results and caveats for the whole study, not just this receptor: Neoantigen-specific CD4+ T cells were reported to be correlated with the function of CD8+ T cells, macrophages and B cells. According to the report, neoantigen-specific CD4+ T cells in melanoma displayed diverse differentiation states.

The donors were people with melanoma. The sequence derives from a human donor with melanoma.

The CDR3 corresponds to CASSDRGNGELFF. The DNA reads as follows: TGCGCCAGCTCGGACAGGGGGAACGGGGAGCTGTTTTTT. The sequence joins TRBV10-1 to TRBJ2-2; TRBD1 agrees with 10 junctional bases. Reading the germline V gene (reference sequence) gives CDR1 WNHNN and CDR2 SYGVQD. Unmatched junction bases come to 4, with V trimmed by 8 bases and J by 7 bases. Spanning cysteine to phenylalanine, the CDR3 consists of 13 amino acids. The entry retains the CDR3 DNA only, 39 bases that are in frame from base 1.